What follows is one T cell receptor (beta chain) and its context. Antigen: not known. Here immunoSEQ multiplex PCR was the method, and the copy in TCRdb shows in-frame clones only, minus some. Among around 26,000 clones listed, approximately 90% were seen once. These data come from a study of T cells in localized non-small cell lung cancer. The study's findings and limits: Highest T cell clonality was seen in uninvolved adjacent lung, surpassing that measured in tumor. Longer overall survival was seen with higher T cell density measured in blood.

The CDR3 is 14 amino acids. V was pared by 10 bases and J by 6 bases, with 7 bases of the junction left unmatched. CDR1 is SGHNT and CDR2 is YENEEA in the germline V gene. This receptor was identified in a woman between 18 and 55 years old with stage I lung adenocarcinoma. V gene TRBV11-3 combines with J gene TRBJ2-1; TRBD2 agrees at 12 bases. The sequencing used peripheral blood, collected before any cancer treatment. The CDR3 DNA sequence: TGTGCCATCTCCGGGACTAGCGGGTTCAATGAGCAGTTCTTC. Protein: CAISGTSGFNEQFF.